This TCR beta chain comes out of a study of blood T cell repertoires in COVID-19. Study-level information: T cells, B-cell-depleted T cells, or PBMCs provided the cDNA or gDNA that served as material.

Data came from immunoSEQ multiplex PCR; TCRdb stores just in-frame clones and leaves some out. The table shows 170,000 or so clones, with approximately 91% occurring only once. Germline loops: CDR1 MDHEN, CDR2 SYDVKM. The V end lost 6 bases, the J end lost 8 bases, and 13 bases lay between the germline ends. This CDR3 region has 12 residues. This clonotype was sampled from a man aged 45-65 years with acute or convalescent COVID-19. The chain recombines TRBV28 with TRBJ1-2, with a weak D call TRBD1 (5 bases). Sequencing was done on a sample of peripheral blood. This CDR3 is CASSLLDNGYTF. For the CDR3, the DNA is TGTGCCAGCAGCCTATTGGACAACGGCTACACCTTC.